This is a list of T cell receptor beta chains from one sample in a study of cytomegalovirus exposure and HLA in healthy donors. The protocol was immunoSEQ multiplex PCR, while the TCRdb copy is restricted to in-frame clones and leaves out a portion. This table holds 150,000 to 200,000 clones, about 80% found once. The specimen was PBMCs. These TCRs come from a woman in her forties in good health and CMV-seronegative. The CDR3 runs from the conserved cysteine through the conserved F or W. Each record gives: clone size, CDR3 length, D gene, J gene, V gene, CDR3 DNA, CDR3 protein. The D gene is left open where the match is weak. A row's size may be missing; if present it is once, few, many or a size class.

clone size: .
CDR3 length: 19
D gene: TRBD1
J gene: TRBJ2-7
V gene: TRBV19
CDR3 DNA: TGTGCCAGTAGTATAGTGGGGACAGGGGGCGCACTCGCCTCCTACGAGCAGTACTTC
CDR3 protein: CASSIVGTGGALASYEQYF

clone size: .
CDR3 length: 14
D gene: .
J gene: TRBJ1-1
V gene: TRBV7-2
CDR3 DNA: TGTGCCAGCAGCTCAAGCCAGGGGTGGACTGAAGCTTTCTTT
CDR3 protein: CASSSSQGWTEAFF

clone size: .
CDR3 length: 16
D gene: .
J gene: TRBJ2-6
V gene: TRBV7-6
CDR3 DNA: TGTGCCAGCAGCTTAGGTCGACAGTCTGGGGCCAACGTCCTGACTTTC
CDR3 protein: CASSLGRQSGANVLTF

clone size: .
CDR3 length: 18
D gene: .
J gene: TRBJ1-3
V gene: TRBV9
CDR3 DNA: TGTGCCGGCAGCTCAGATCCAGCGGGTAGGGATTTGGGAAACACCATATATTTT
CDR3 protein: CAGSSDPAGRDLGNTIYF

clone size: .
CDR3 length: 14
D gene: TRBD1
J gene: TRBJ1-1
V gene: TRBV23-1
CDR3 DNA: TGCGCCAGCAGTCAAGTGACAGGGGGGACTGAAGCTTTCTTT
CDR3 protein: CASSQVTGGTEAFF

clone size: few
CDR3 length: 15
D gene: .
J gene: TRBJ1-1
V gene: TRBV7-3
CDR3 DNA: TGTGCCAGCAGCGCCTCCCCCGGGTCGGTAACTGAAGCTTTCTTT
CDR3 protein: CASSASPGSVTEAFF

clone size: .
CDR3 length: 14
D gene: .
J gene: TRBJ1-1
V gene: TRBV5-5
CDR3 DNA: TGTGCCAGCAGGCCCCAGGGCACGGGCACTGAAGCTTTCTTT
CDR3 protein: CASRPQGTGTEAFF

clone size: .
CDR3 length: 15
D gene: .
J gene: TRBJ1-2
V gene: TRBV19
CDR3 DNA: TGTGCCAGTAGGCATGGACAAGACTCCTACTATGGCTACACCTTC
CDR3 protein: CASRHGQDSYYGYTF

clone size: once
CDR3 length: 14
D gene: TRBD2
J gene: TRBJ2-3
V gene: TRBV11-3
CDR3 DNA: TGTGCCAATGGCCGCACTAGCGTAACAGATACGCAGTATTTT
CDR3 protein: CANGRTSVTDTQYF

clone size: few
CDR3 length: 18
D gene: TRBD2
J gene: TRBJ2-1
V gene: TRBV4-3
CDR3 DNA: TGCGCCAGCAGCCAAGATTTAAGAACGGGAGGGCTATACAATGAGCAGTTCTTC
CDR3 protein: CASSQDLRTGGLYNEQFF

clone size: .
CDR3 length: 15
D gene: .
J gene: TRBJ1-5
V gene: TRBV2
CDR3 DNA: TGTGCCAGCAGTCACACCGAACAGGGTTTCCAGCCCCAGCATTTT
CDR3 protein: CASSHTEQGFQPQHF

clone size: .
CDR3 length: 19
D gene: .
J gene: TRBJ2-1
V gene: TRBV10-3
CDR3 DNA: TGTGCCATCAGTGAGTCACATAACAGCAAGCGCGGGAAATACAATGAGCAGTTCTTC
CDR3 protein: CAISESHNSKRGKYNEQFF

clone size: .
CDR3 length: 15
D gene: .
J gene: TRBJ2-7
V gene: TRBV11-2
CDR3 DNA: TGTGCCAGCAGCTTAGTTCAGTTACCCAACTACGAGCAGTACTTC
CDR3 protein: CASSLVQLPNYEQYF

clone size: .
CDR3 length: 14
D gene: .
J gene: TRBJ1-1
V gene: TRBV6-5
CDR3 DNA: TGTGCCAGCAGTTACTCAGGAGGGAACACTGAAGCTTTCTTT
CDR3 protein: CASSYSGGNTEAFF

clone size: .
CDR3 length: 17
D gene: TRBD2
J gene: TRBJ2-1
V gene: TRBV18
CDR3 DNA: TGTGCCAGCTCACCGGAAGGCGGGAGAGGGGCCTACAATGAGCAGTTCTTC
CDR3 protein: CASSPEGGRGAYNEQFF

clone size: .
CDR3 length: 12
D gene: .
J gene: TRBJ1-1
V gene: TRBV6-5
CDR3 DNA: TGTGCCAGCCGGACAGTTAACACTGAAGCTTTCTTT
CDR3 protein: CASRTVNTEAFF

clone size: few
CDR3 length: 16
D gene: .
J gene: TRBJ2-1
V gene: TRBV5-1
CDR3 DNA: TGCGCCAGCAGCTTGGGTTCGCCGATCGGGGGCAATGAGCAGTTCTTC
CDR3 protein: CASSLGSPIGGNEQFF

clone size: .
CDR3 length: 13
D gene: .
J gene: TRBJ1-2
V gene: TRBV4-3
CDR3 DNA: TGCGCCAGCAGCCAAGCAGCAAAGGAGAGCTACACCTTC
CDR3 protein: CASSQAAKESYTF

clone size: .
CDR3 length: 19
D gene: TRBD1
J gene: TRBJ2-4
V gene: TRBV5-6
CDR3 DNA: TGTGCCAGCAGCTCGTTCCGGGACAGACCTCGGGTAGCCAAAAACATTCAGTACTTC
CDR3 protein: CASSSFRDRPRVAKNIQYF

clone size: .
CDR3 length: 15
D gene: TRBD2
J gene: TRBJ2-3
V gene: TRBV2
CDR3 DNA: TGTGCCAGCAAGGGAGGGGCAGGCCCCACAGATACGCAGTATTTT
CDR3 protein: CASKGGAGPTDTQYF

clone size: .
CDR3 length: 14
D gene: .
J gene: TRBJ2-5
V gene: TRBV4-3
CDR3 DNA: TGCGCCAGCAGCCAAGATTGGGCGGGAGAGACCCAGTACTTC
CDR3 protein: CASSQDWAGETQYF

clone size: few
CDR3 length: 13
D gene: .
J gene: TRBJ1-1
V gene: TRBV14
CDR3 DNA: TGTGCCAGCAGCCAAGAGTTATGGGGCGAAGCTTTCTTT
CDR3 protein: CASSQELWGEAFF

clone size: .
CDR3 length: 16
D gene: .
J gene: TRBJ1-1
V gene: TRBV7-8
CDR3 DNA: TGTGCCAGCAGCTCCTCGGGGTCATTTTTACCCGGTGAAGCTTTCTTT
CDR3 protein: CASSSSGSFLPGEAFF

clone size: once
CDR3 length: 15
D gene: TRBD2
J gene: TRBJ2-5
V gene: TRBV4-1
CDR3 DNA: TGCGCCAGCAGCCAAGTAAAACTAGCGGGAGAGACCCAGTACTTC
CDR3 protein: CASSQVKLAGETQYF

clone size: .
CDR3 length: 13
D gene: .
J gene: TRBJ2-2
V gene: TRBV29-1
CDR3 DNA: TGCAGCGCCACCTTGGGAGGAACCGGGGAGCTGTTTTTT
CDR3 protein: CSATLGGTGELFF

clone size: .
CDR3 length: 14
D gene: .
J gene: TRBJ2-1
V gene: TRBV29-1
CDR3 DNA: TGCAGCGTTGAAGGGTCCCCGGGGATCAATGAGCAGTTCTTC
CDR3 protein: CSVEGSPGINEQFF

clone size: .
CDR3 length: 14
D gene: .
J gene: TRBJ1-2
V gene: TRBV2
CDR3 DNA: TGTGCCAGCAGTGAGATGGCAGCTAACTATGGCTACACCTTC
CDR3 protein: CASSEMAANYGYTF

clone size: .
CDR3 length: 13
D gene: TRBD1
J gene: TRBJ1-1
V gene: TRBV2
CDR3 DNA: TGTGCCACCAGGGGGGGGATCAGCACTGAAGCTTTCTTT
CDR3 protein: CATRGGISTEAFF

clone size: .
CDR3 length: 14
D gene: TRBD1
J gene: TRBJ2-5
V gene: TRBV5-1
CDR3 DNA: TGCGCCAGCAGCCTAGGGACAGTTCAAGAGACCCAGTACTTC
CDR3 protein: CASSLGTVQETQYF

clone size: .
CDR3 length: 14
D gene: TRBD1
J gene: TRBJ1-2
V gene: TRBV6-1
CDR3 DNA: TGTGCCAGCAGTGAGACAGGGGATGGGTATGGCTACACCTTC
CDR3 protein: CASSETGDGYGYTF

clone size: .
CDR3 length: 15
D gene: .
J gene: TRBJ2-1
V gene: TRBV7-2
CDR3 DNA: TGTGCCAGCGCCGTCTCGGCGACGGGCTACAATGAGCAGTTCTTC
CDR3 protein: CASAVSATGYNEQFF

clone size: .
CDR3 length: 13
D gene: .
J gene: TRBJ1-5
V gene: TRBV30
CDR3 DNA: TGTGCCTGGAGTGCAGGGGAAGGTCAGCCCCAGCATTTT
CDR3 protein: CAWSAGEGQPQHF

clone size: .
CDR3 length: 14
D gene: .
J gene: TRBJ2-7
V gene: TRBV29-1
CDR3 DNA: TGCAGCGTTCGGAGAGATAGCGCTACCTACGAGCAGTACTTC
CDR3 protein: CSVRRDSATYEQYF